Listed below are T cell receptor beta chains from one sample, sequenced in a study of blood T cell repertoires in COVID-19. Profiling relied on immunoSEQ multiplex PCR, and the TCRdb table lists in-frame clones only, not all of them. The sample yields about 250,000 clones, 80% to 90% seen once. Specimen: PBMCs or T cells enriched from blood (not recorded which). The receptors come from a young woman who had recovered from COVID-19. CDR3s include the opening cysteine and the closing phenylalanine or tryptophan. A D gene is named only where the DNA matches it firmly. Some rows mark clone size as missing; the rest say once, few, many or name a class of expanded clone.

d_call	j_call	v_call	clone_size	cdr3_aa	cdr3_nt
-	TRBJ2-2	TRBV29-1	once	CSVLKGSTGELFF	TGCAGCGTATTAAAGGGGTCGACCGGGGAGCTGTTTTTT
TRBD1	TRBJ2-3	TRBV28	-	CASRSTGRADTQYF	TGTGCCAGCAGATCGACAGGGAGAGCAGATACGCAGTATTTT
-	TRBJ2-7	TRBV7-8	-	CASSLDSFEQYF	TGTGCCAGCAGCCTGGACAGCTTCGAGCAGTACTTC
-	TRBJ1-1	TRBV27	-	CASRPQWTLNTEAFF	TGTGCCAGCAGACCCCAATGGACATTGAACACTGAAGCTTTCTTT
-	TRBJ2-7	TRBV2	-	CASSEVVRANTYEQYF	TGTGCCAGCAGTGAAGTCGTCAGGGCGAACACCTACGAGCAGTACTTC
-	TRBJ1-1	TRBV28	once	CASSPGVRLGTEAFF	TGTGCCAGCAGTCCAGGGGTACGGTTGGGCACTGAAGCTTTCTTT
-	TRBJ1-6	TRBV19	-	CASQAGNNSPLHF	TGTGCCAGTCAGGCAGGGAATAATTCACCCCTCCACTTT
-	TRBJ2-3	TRBV25-1	-	CASSITDTQYF	TGTGCCAGCAGCATCACAGATACGCAGTATTTT
-	TRBJ1-2	TRBV12-5	-	CASGLGTSTLSYGYTF	TGTGCTAGTGGTTTGGGGACTTCGACACTTAGCTATGGCTACACCTTC
TRBD1	TRBJ2-1	TRBV9	-	CASSERQGNEQFF	TGTGCCAGCAGCGAGCGACAGGGGAATGAGCAGTTCTTC
-	TRBJ1-5	TRBV15	-	CATSRHPREFGNQPQHF	TGTGCCACCAGCAGACACCCTCGGGAGTTTGGCAATCAGCCCCAGCATTTT
TRBD2	TRBJ2-4	TRBV14	-	CASSFGRRAKNIQYF	TGTGCCAGCAGCTTCGGGAGGAGGGCCAAAAACATTCAGTACTTC
-	TRBJ2-5	TRBV9	-	CASSARGGQEETQYF	TGTGCCAGCAGCGCAAGGGGGGGGCAGGAAGAGACCCAGTACTTC
-	TRBJ1-1	TRBV6-5	-	CASTLGTKTEAFF	TGTGCCAGCACGCTGGGGACAAAGACTGAAGCTTTCTTT
-	TRBJ2-5	TRBV10-2	-	CASSDEGKKRETQYF	TGCGCCAGCAGTGACGAGGGCAAGAAGCGGGAGACCCAGTACTTC
TRBD1	TRBJ2-2	TRBV10-3	few	CAISGTGTGELFF	TGTGCCATCAGCGGGACAGGCACCGGGGAGCTGTTTTTT
TRBD2	TRBJ2-7	TRBV4-1	-	CASSQLISGSASYEQYF	TGCGCCAGCAGCCAATTAATTAGCGGGAGTGCCTCCTACGAGCAGTACTTC
-	TRBJ2-2	TRBV18	-	CASSPRVGELFF	TGTGCCAGCTCACCTCGAGTCGGGGAGCTGTTTTTT
TRBD2	TRBJ2-5	TRBV15	-	CATSRVGGVNHQETQYF	TGTGCCACCAGCAGGGTCGGGGGGGTCAACCACCAAGAGACCCAGTACTTC
-	TRBJ2-7	TRBV11-1	-	CASSLRQGLPREQYF	TGTGCCAGCAGCCTACGGCAGGGGCTCCCTCGAGAGCAGTACTTC
-	TRBJ2-1	TRBV28	-	CASSFRRTRGGEQFF	TGTGCCAGCAGTTTTAGACGAACAAGGGGGGGTGAGCAGTTCTTC
-	TRBJ2-7	TRBV11-2	few	CASSLPQQGSYEQYF	TGTGCCAGCAGCTTACCCCAACAGGGCTCCTACGAGCAGTACTTC
TRBD1	TRBJ1-2	TRBV25-1	-	CASSEQGADYGYTF	TGTGCCAGCAGTGAACAGGGGGCAGACTATGGCTACACCTTC
-	TRBJ2-7	TRBV10-2	-	CASSESGSYEQYF	TGCGCCAGCAGTGAGTCAGGGAGCTACGAGCAGTACTTC
-	TRBJ1-1	TRBV13	-	CASSAGGGTEAFF	TGTGCCAGCAGCGCGGGGGGCGGCACTGAAGCTTTCTTT
TRBD2	TRBJ2-3	TRBV14	-	CASPCPSSSGISDTQYF	TGTGCCAGCCCCTGTCCTTCATCTAGCGGGATCTCAGATACGCAGTATTTT
-	TRBJ2-1	TRBV9	-	CASRPDSSSYNEQFF	TGTGCCAGCAGGCCCGACAGTTCCTCCTACAATGAGCAGTTCTTC
TRBD1	TRBJ1-4	TRBV28	-	CASSAPGTGSEKLFF	TGTGCCAGCAGTGCCCCCGGGACAGGGTCTGAAAAACTGTTTTTT
-	TRBJ2-7	TRBV4-2	-	CASSQDQSAARSYEQYF	TGTGCCAGCAGCCAAGATCAAAGTGCGGCTAGGTCCTACGAGCAGTACTTC
TRBD2	TRBJ2-3	TRBV27	once	CASSSPGLAGRSTDTQYF	TGTGCCAGCAGTTCCCCGGGACTAGCGGGAAGAAGTACAGATACGCAGTATTTT
TRBD1	TRBJ2-7	TRBV5-1	-	CASSRTGSGEQYF	TGCGCCAGCAGCCGGACAGGGTCTGGTGAGCAGTACTTC
TRBD1	TRBJ1-2	TRBV27	-	CASRQGVALGYTF	TGTGCCAGCAGACAGGGGGTTGCTCTGGGCTACACCTTC
TRBD2	TRBJ2-3	TRBV4-1	-	CASSQDRASGRARGADTQYF	TGCGCCAGCAGCCAAGATCGGGCTAGCGGGAGGGCCAGGGGCGCAGATACGCAGTATTTT
TRBD1	TRBJ1-5	TRBV6-5	few	CASSPRDRNQPQHF	TGTGCCAGCAGCCCCCGGGACAGAAATCAGCCCCAGCATTTT
-	TRBJ1-4	TRBV5-8	-	CASSFGSATNEKLFF	TGTGCCAGCAGCTTCGGGAGTGCAACTAATGAAAAACTGTTTTTT
TRBD2	TRBJ2-7	TRBV7-2	once	CASSFTSGSSYEQYF	TGTGCCAGCAGCTTCACTAGCGGGAGTTCCTACGAGCAGTACTTC
TRBD1	TRBJ1-5	TRBV6-6	-	CASSYRDRGYQPQHF	TGTGCCAGCAGTTACCGGGACAGGGGATATCAGCCCCAGCATTTT
-	TRBJ2-1	TRBV3-1/TRBV3-2	-	CASSPDSRGEQFF	TGTGCCAGCAGCCCCGACAGTCGTGGTGAGCAGTTCTTC
TRBD1	TRBJ1-2	TRBV4-1	-	CASSQDPGQGDYGYTF	TGCGCCAGCAGCCAAGATCCCGGACAGGGAGACTATGGCTACACCTTC
-	TRBJ1-2	TRBV5-5	-	CASSFDWNYGYTF	TGTGCCAGCAGCTTCGACTGGAACTATGGCTACACCTTC
-	TRBJ2-1	TRBV5-6	-	CASRNRSSYNEQFF	TGTGCCAGCAGGAACAGGAGCTCCTACAATGAGCAGTTCTTC
TRBD1	TRBJ2-3	TRBV6-4	-	CASRGQGASTDTQYF	TGTGCCAGCAGAGGACAGGGGGCCTCCACAGATACGCAGTATTTT
TRBD2	TRBJ2-1	TRBV25-1	-	CASSREGSYNEQFF	TGTGCCAGCTCGAGGGAGGGCTCCTACAATGAGCAGTTCTTC
TRBD1	TRBJ1-2	TRBV2	once	CASRGDSYGYTF	TGTGCCAGCAGGGGGGACAGCTATGGCTACACCTTC
-	TRBJ1-6	TRBV28	-	CASSPPGAILYNSPLHF	TGTGCCAGCAGCCCTCCAGGGGCAATCCTCTATAATTCACCCCTCCACTTT
TRBD2	TRBJ2-5	TRBV12-3/TRBV12-4	-	CASTPGGNRAQYF	TGTGCCAGCACCCCGGGGGGGAACAGGGCCCAGTACTTC
TRBD1	TRBJ1-3	TRBV29-1	-	CSVVVGTGRESGNTIYF	TGCAGCGTTGTTGTGGGGACAGGGAGAGAATCCGGAAACACCATATATTTT
TRBD2	TRBJ2-1	TRBV12-3/TRBV12-4	-	CAGGGSYNEQFF	TGTGCCGGGGGGGGGAGCTACAATGAGCAGTTCTTC
-	TRBJ1-3	TRBV19	-	CASSTGGQIGNTIYF	TGTGCCAGTAGTACGGGCGGGCAGATCGGAAACACCATATATTTT
TRBD2	TRBJ2-7	TRBV11-2	-	CASSYGGTSSYEQYF	TGTGCCAGCAGCTACGGGGGGACTAGCTCCTACGAGCAGTACTTC
TRBD1	TRBJ1-5	TRBV19	-	CASSTTGTGNQPQHF	TGTGCCAGTAGTACCACCGGGACAGGAAATCAGCCCCAGCATTTT
-	TRBJ1-2	TRBV5-1	once	CASSLAGINSDYTF	TGCGCCAGCAGCTTGGCCGGGATAAATTCCGACTACACCTTC
-	TRBJ2-7	TRBV28	once	CASSPLWGGQTYEQYF	TGTGCCAGCAGTCCGTTATGGGGCGGACAGACCTACGAGCAGTACTTC
TRBD1	TRBJ2-5	TRBV6-1	-	CASSEALGGGETQYF	TGTGCCAGCAGTGAAGCTCTAGGGGGCGGAGAGACCCAGTACTTC
-	TRBJ1-1	TRBV29-1	-	CSVATLTGNTEAFF	TGCAGCGTCGCTACCCTCACGGGGAACACTGAAGCTTTCTTT
TRBD1	TRBJ1-1	TRBV6-5	-	CASSFRQGTEAFF	TGTGCCAGCAGTTTTCGACAGGGGACTGAAGCTTTCTTT
-	TRBJ2-1	TRBV5-1	-	CASSSPNTGNEQFF	TGCGCCAGCAGCTCCCCTAATACAGGAAACGAGCAGTTCTTC
-	TRBJ1-5	TRBV28	-	CASVLQGRRRQPQHF	TGTGCCAGCGTACTCCAGGGTCGGAGACGCCAGCCCCAGCATTTT
-	TRBJ2-7	TRBV5-4	few	CASTITGSYEQYF	TGTGCCAGCACCATCACAGGGTCCTACGAGCAGTACTTC